Presented here are 2 T cell receptor beta chains from one specimen sequenced in a study of T cell responses to AZD1222 COVID-19 vaccine. The data were produced by immunoSEQ multiplex PCR, yet TCRdb's version contains in-frame clones alone and is incomplete. The sample consists of roughly 120,000 clones, roughly nine tenths of them appearing once. The source material was peripheral blood, sampled on day 0 of AZD1222 vaccination. The receptors here all came from an adult in good health.

The chain is built from TRBV7-8 and TRBJ1-1, with a possible D match to TRBD1 (6 bases). The CDR3 loop spans 13 amino acids. Trimming shortened V by 8 bases and J by 0 bases, and 10 bases separated the two germline ends. Per the germline V gene, CDR1 is SGHVS and CDR2 is FQNEAQ. CDR3 in DNA: TGTGCCAGCCAGGACAGTATGAACACTGAAGCTTTCTTT. It yields the protein CASQDSMNTEAFF.

The chain links TRBV6-5 to TRBJ2-1; D is unclear. V was cut by 3 bases and J by 0 bases, with 9 bases left in between. Germline-derived CDR1 and CDR2 are MNHEY and SVGAGI. The CDR3 has 15 residues. CDR3 in amino acids: CASSYRGSSYNEQFF. CDR3 bases: TGTGCCAGCAGTTATCGAGGAAGCTCCTACAATGAGCAGTTCTTC.